This T cell receptor (beta chain) was obtained from a study of blood T cell repertoires in COVID-19. Background on the study: Acute and convalescent COVID-19 samples came from the United States, Italy and Spain. PBMCs, B-cell-depleted T cells, or T cells were the source of the cDNA or gDNA that made up the material.

V was pared by 2 bases and J by 3 bases, with 9 bases between. Germline V lookup: CDR1 SGHTS, CDR2 YDEGEE. This CDR3 is built from 14 residues. Sequenced by immunoSEQ multiplex PCR; TCRdb stores in-frame clones only, minus some. This table holds around 300,000 clones, roughly 90% found once. Participant ages covered about 18 to 100 years across 25 or so US areas. Sequenced sample: PBMCs or T cells enriched from blood (not recorded which). The receptor's source is a woman between 40 and 50 years old who had recovered from COVID-19. The chain has TRBV5-8 and TRBJ2-1; D is perhaps TRBD1 (5 bases). The CDR3 DNA reads as TGTGCCAGCAGCTTACAGGACCACTACAATGAGCAGTTCTTC. Its protein product is CASSLQDHYNEQFF.